The present T cell receptor beta chain was sequenced within a study of OX40 agonist ivuxolimab in advanced cancers. Study details: Prior anti-PD-1, anti-PD-L1 or anti-CTLA-4 therapy did not bar entry, and less than 50% had some.

The assay was immunoSEQ multiplex PCR, and TCRdb's table has in-frame clones only and misses some. The top ten clones hold more than 0.25% of a sample with some 74,000 clones, 90% of them seen once. V lost 5 bases to trimming and J lost 2 bases, with 10 bases between them. Germline CDR1 and CDR2: SGHTA and FQGNSA. The CDR3 sequence is 14 residues long. The TCR comes from an adult with an advanced solid tumor such as melanoma, head and neck, liver or kidney cancer. V gene TRBV7-2 combines with J gene TRBJ1-5; tentative D call: TRBD1 (5 bases). This specimen was CD4+ or CD8+ T cells sorted from blood, taken in a trial of the OX40 agonist ivuxolimab. CDR3: CASSPRGRNQPQHF. Here the CDR3 DNA reads TGTGCCAGCAGCCCTAGGGGCCGCAATCAGCCCCAGCATTTT.